A selection of T cell receptor beta chains follows, all from one sample in a study of CD8 T cells in ankylosing spondylitis. TCRdb processed the 5' RACE reads anew with MiXCR; each CDR3 protein has one entry. The sample lists roughly 160,000 distinct CDR3 sequences; 11% were seen once. Sequences were obtained from blood, either unsorted or a sorted T cell fraction (not recorded which). All receptors come from a male donor with ankylosing spondylitis or in good health (not recorded which). Each CDR3 is given with its conserved first and last residue. A row's size may be missing; if present it is once, few, many or a size class.

j_gene: TRBJ1-5; abundance: many; v_gene: TRBV7-2; len: 14; CDR3aa: CASSGGRSNQPQHF
j_gene: TRBJ1-1; abundance: few; v_gene: TRBV27; len: 16; CDR3aa: CASNRYSSIMNTEAFF
j_gene: TRBJ1-4; abundance: -; v_gene: TRBV27; len: 12; CDR3aa: CASKRVNEKLFF
j_gene: TRBJ2-1; abundance: many; v_gene: TRBV5-1; len: 15; CDR3aa: CASRIGESGYNEQFF
j_gene: TRBJ2-2; abundance: -; v_gene: TRBV7-2; len: 14; CDR3aa: CASSWDGDTGELFF
j_gene: TRBJ1-2; abundance: -; v_gene: TRBV5-6; len: 15; CDR3aa: CASSGGMDNNYGYTF
j_gene: TRBJ1-1; abundance: few; v_gene: TRBV20-1; len: 14; CDR3aa: CSARRTQGFTEAFF
j_gene: TRBJ1-2; abundance: many; v_gene: TRBV4-2; len: 14; CDR3aa: CASSLEDRNYGYTF
j_gene: TRBJ2-7; abundance: many; v_gene: TRBV25-1; len: 14; CDR3aa: CASSPPGFTYEQYF
j_gene: TRBJ2-7; abundance: many; v_gene: TRBV6-2/TRBV6-3; len: 15; CDR3aa: CASSYPTGERYEQYF
j_gene: TRBJ2-3; abundance: few; v_gene: TRBV7-2; len: 14; CDR3aa: CASSLSGGVDTQYF
j_gene: TRBJ1-1; abundance: few; v_gene: TRBV6-1; len: 15; CDR3aa: CASSELHRGNTEAFF
j_gene: TRBJ2-3; abundance: -; v_gene: TRBV29-1; len: 13; CDR3aa: CSARDRVADTQYF
j_gene: TRBJ2-5; abundance: -; v_gene: TRBV7-2; len: 15; CDR3aa: CASSPRLAPQETQYF
j_gene: TRBJ2-7; abundance: many; v_gene: TRBV30; len: 13; CDR3aa: CAWSVGHDYEQYF
j_gene: TRBJ2-4; abundance: -; v_gene: TRBV7-2; len: 16; CDR3aa: CASSLASRAYQNIQYF
j_gene: TRBJ2-1; abundance: many; v_gene: TRBV9; len: 14; CDR3aa: CASSKDTTHNEQFF
j_gene: TRBJ2-5; abundance: many; v_gene: TRBV12-3/TRBV12-4; len: 14; CDR3aa: CASRPGTGGETQYF
j_gene: TRBJ2-2; abundance: many; v_gene: TRBV29-1; len: 14; CDR3aa: CSVARTANTGELFF
j_gene: TRBJ1-5; abundance: -; v_gene: TRBV14; len: 13; CDR3aa: CASSDGLNQPQHF
j_gene: TRBJ1-2; abundance: many; v_gene: TRBV5-1; len: 14; CDR3aa: CASSYDGSNYGYTF
j_gene: TRBJ1-1; abundance: many; v_gene: TRBV6-1; len: 13; CDR3aa: CASLGGANTEAFF
j_gene: TRBJ2-5; abundance: many; v_gene: TRBV28; len: 13; CDR3aa: CASKTGGQETQYF
j_gene: TRBJ1-2; abundance: -; v_gene: TRBV3-1; len: 14; CDR3aa: CASSQGGYDYGYTF
j_gene: TRBJ1-1; abundance: -; v_gene: TRBV7-6; len: 18; CDR3aa: CASSLVSYGDREHGEAFF
j_gene: TRBJ2-2; abundance: many; v_gene: TRBV29-1; len: 13; CDR3aa: CSAGTTNTGELFF
j_gene: TRBJ2-7; abundance: many; v_gene: TRBV7-6; len: 13; CDR3aa: CASSLTGDYEQYF
j_gene: TRBJ2-4; abundance: -; v_gene: TRBV7-2; len: 17; CDR3aa: CASSLIRSGVAKNIQYF
j_gene: TRBJ2-1; abundance: -; v_gene: TRBV11-1; len: 18; CDR3aa: CASSPTSGRQPNYNEQFF
j_gene: TRBJ2-1; abundance: few; v_gene: TRBV7-6; len: 20; CDR3aa: CASSGRTSGRAASSYNEQFF
j_gene: TRBJ1-1; abundance: few; v_gene: TRBV6-4; len: 15; CDR3aa: CASRGRDSGNTEAFF
j_gene: TRBJ2-1; abundance: -; v_gene: TRBV27; len: 12; CDR3aa: CASSSRDNEQFF
j_gene: TRBJ1-1; abundance: -; v_gene: TRBV18; len: 14; CDR3aa: CASLSGTNFQEAFF